The 28 T cell receptor beta chains given below trace back to one sample, sequenced in a study of blood T cell repertoires in COVID-19. Only in-frame clones appear in the TCRdb table, and some are missing; sequencing was by immunoSEQ multiplex PCR. The sample contains around 330,000 clones, around 84% of which appear only once. Sequenced input: PBMCs or T cells enriched from blood (not recorded which). These receptors all come from a woman aged 25 to 39 who had been exposed to COVID-19.

This rearrangement joins TRBV30 to TRBJ2-1; maybe TRBD2 (7 bases). Germline V gives CDR1 GTSNPN, CDR2 SVGIG (reference sequence). CDR3 length: 14 amino acids. V shed 2 bases and J shed 5 bases, with 13 bases lying between them. DNA of the CDR3: TGTGCCTGGAGTATAGGGGGAGGGAACAATGAGCAGTTCTTC. Residues: CAWSIGGGNNEQFF.

The sample holds one count of this clone. This chain links TRBV5-4 with TRBJ2-7; weak D call: TRBD1 (5 bases). V was cut by 2 bases and J by 4 bases, with 16 bases left in between. This CDR3 is 15 amino acids long. Germline V lookup: CDR1 SGHNT, CDR2 YYREEE (reference sequence). The DNA of the CDR3 is TGTGCCAGCAGCTTAGGGTCAGGGTTGAATTACGAGCAGTACTTC. This translates into CASSLGSGLNYEQYF. The full variable domain, with the rest looked up from reference TRBV5-4 and TRBJ2-7, is ETGVTQSPTHLIKTRGQQVTLRCSSQSGHNTVSWYQQALGQGPQFIFQYYREEENGRGNFPPRFSGLQFPNYSSELNVNALELDDSALYLCASSLGSGLNYEQYFGPGTRLTVT.

The gene calls are TRBV27 and TRBJ2-3; 7 bases are a match to TRBD2. There are 16 residues in the CDR3. Per the germline V gene, CDR1 is MNHEY and CDR2 is SMNVEV (reference sequence). Trimming at V came to 2 bases and at J to 0 bases, leaving 5 bases not matched to a gene. The CDR3 sequence: CASSLAGALSTDTQYF. CDR3 nucleotide sequence: TGTGCCAGCAGTTTAGCGGGAGCTCTTAGCACAGATACGCAGTATTTT.

CDR3 region: CASSGLEEPLQETQYF. CDR3 bases: TGCGCCAGCAGTGGGTTAGAAGAGCCCCTACAAGAGACCCAGTACTTC. The V call is TRBV10-2, the J call TRBJ2-5; no clear D. CDR3 length equals 16 residues. Trimming pared 4 bases from V and 2 bases from J, leaving 17 bases between. Looked up from germline, CDR1 is WSHSY and CDR2 is SAAADI.

V and J are TRBV7-8 and TRBJ1-1; TRBD1 agrees at 7 bases. The CDR3 has 15 amino acids. V lost 0 bases, J lost 3 bases, and 4 bases stayed unmatched. Germline assignment: CDR1 SGHVS and CDR2 FQNEAQ. The CDR3 nucleotides read TGTGCCAGCAGCTTAGCGACAGGGTACTACACTGAAGCTTTCTTT. As protein: CASSLATGYYTEAFF. The entire variable domain, with the rest obtained from reference TRBV7-8 and TRBJ1-1, is as follows: GAGVSQSPRYKVAKRGQDVALRCDPISGHVSLFWYQQALGQGPEFLTYFQNEAQLDKSGLPSDRFFAERPEGSVSTLKIQRTQQEDSAVYLCASSLATGYYTEAFFGQGTRLTVV.

This chain joins TRBV10-3 and TRBJ1-2; D is unclear. Trimming left V 6 bases short and J 0 bases short, with 14 bases between. Germline lookup yields CDR1 ENHRY and CDR2 SYGVKD. The CDR3 totals 15 residues. CDR3 sequence reads: CAIRADDIPNYGYTF. CDR3 nucleotide sequence: TGTGCCATCAGGGCCGATGACATTCCTAACTATGGCTACACCTTC.

This clone has a single count. J is TRBJ1-5 and V is TRBV6-4; no reliable D call. CDR1 is MRHNA and CDR2 is SNTAGT in the germline V gene. V gave up 0 bases and J gave up 6 bases, with 12 bases separating them. The CDR3 spans 15 residues. The chain's CDR3 is CASSDSGGSSQPQHF. The CDR3 DNA follows: TGTGCCAGCAGTGACTCTGGAGGCTCCAGTCAGCCCCAGCATTTT.

This chain uses TRBV5-5 with TRBJ2-2; 10 nucleotides match TRBD2. CDR3 size: 16 residues. Germline values: CDR1 SGHKS, CDR2 YYEKEE (reference sequence). J gave up 7 bases and V 4 bases, and 10 bases lay outside the gene matches. CDR3 amino acids: CASSPSLAGVSGELFF. CDR3 in DNA: TGTGCCAGCAGCCCGTCTCTAGCGGGAGTGAGCGGGGAGCTGTTTTTT.

V is TRBV7-3 and J is TRBJ2-5; 12 bases line up with TRBD2. CDR1 is SGHTA, CDR2 FQGTGA, per germline. The ends lost 5 bases at V and 5 bases at J; junction bases unmatched: 6. The length of the CDR3 is 15 residues. The CDR3 reads CASSATSGSWETQYF. As DNA, the CDR3 is TGTGCCAGCAGCGCGACTAGCGGGAGTTGGGAGACCCAGTACTTC.

V usage is TRBV12-2 and J usage is TRBJ2-1; the D call TRBD2 from the table was never checked on the DNA. TRBV12-2 is listed as a pseudogene. This CDR3 is 16 amino acids long. The CDR3 DNA reads as TGTGCAAGCACTCTAGCGGGGGGGCTGACCTACAATGAGCAGTTCTTC. Translated, it gives CASTLAGGLTYNEQFF.

The rearrangement joins TRBV4-3 to TRBJ2-3, with TRBD2 identical over 11 bases. V trimming: 0 bases; J trimming: 2 bases; junction bases outside the gene matches: 7. The CDR3 sequence is 18 residues long. Germline V CDR1 and CDR2: LGHNA, YSLEER. DNA for the CDR3: TGCGCCAGCAGCCAAGAAGTGGCTAGCGGGGGGTTCACAGATACGCAGTATTTT. Translated: CASSQEVASGGFTDTQYF.

The chain links TRBV19 to TRBJ1-6; 9 bases match TRBD1. The CDR3 is 16 amino acids. Germline V lookup: CDR1 LNHDA, CDR2 SQIVND (reference sequence). Trimming at V came to 6 bases and at J to 9 bases, leaving 12 bases not matched to a gene. In DNA form, the CDR3 reads TGTGCCAGTAGCCTGAAGACGGGACAGGGTGCTTCACCCCTCCACTTT. This gives the protein CASSLKTGQGASPLHF.

V usage is TRBV5-1 and J usage is TRBJ1-3; D remains ambiguous. V lost 6 bases and J lost 3, with 13 bases in between. The CDR3 runs to 14 residues. From germline, CDR1 is SGHRS and CDR2 YFSETQ. CDR3 protein: CASNAGDYGNTIYF. CDR3 coding DNA: TGCGCCAGCAACGCAGGTGACTATGGAAACACCATATATTTT.

CDR3 DNA sequence: TGTGCCAGCAGATCCGGGAACTCCTACAATGAGCAGTTCTTC. It yields the protein CASRSGNSYNEQFF. The chain combines TRBV6-5 with TRBJ2-1; tentative D call: TRBD2 (5 bases). The ends were cut back, 6 bases at V and 0 bases at J, with 9 bases in the middle. The CDR3 contains 14 residues. The germline CDR1 and CDR2 sequences are MNHEY and SVGAGI.

This clone was recorded only once. The chain couples TRBV30 to TRBJ2-7, with 9 bases matching TRBD2. This CDR3 region has 15 residues. V shed 4 bases and J 0 bases; nucleotides not matched to a gene: 7. Germline CDR1 GTSNPN, CDR2 SVGIG (reference sequence). Written as DNA, the CDR3 is TGTGCCTGGAAGGCGGGAGGGCTATCCTCCTACGAGCAGTACTTC. Translated, it gives CAWKAGGLSSYEQYF.

The rearrangement uses TRBV7-9 and TRBJ1-1; D not resolved. V was shortened by 5 bases and J by 0 bases, with 10 bases between the two germline ends. The CDR3 length is 14 residues. Germline values: CDR1 SEHNR, CDR2 FQNEAQ (reference sequence). The CDR3 DNA is TGTGCCAGCAGCCCACCAGGCGTGAACACTGAAGCTTTCTTT. Translated: CASSPPGVNTEAFF.

The CDR3, as DNA: TGTGCCAGCAGTCCCCCGGGGGGCAATCAGCCCCAGCATTTT. As protein: CASSPPGGNQPQHF. V is TRBV5-5 and J is TRBJ1-5; maybe TRBD1 (5 bases). From germline, CDR1 is SGHKS and CDR2 YYEKEE (reference sequence). Between the trimmed V and J ends, which lost 5 bases and 2 bases, there was a span of 11 bases. The CDR3 has 14 amino acids.

The J gene is TRBJ1-3, the V gene TRBV5-6; D is uncertain. Germline CDR1 reads SGHDT; CDR2 reads YYEEEE. Trimming shortened V by 3 bases and J by 4 bases, and 11 bases separated the two germline ends. The CDR3 runs to 14 residues. The CDR3 nucleotides read TGTGCCAGCAGCTCTCGTCCCAGGGGAAACACCATATATTTT. Residues: CASSSRPRGNTIYF.

The chain is built from TRBV10-3 and TRBJ2-4, with TRBD1 matching 8 bases. V lost 3 bases, J lost 0 bases, and 7 bases stayed unmatched. There are 17 residues in the CDR3. Germline V gives CDR1 ENHRY, CDR2 SYGVKD. CDR3 nucleotides: TGTGCCATCAGTGACGGGACAGGCTTACTAGCCAAAAACATTCAGTACTTC. It yields the protein CAISDGTGLLAKNIQYF.

The rearrangement uses TRBV19 and TRBJ1-5, with D perhaps matching TRBD1 (6 bases). V lost 5 bases and J lost 2, with 13 bases in between. Germline loops: CDR1 LNHDA, CDR2 SQIVND (reference sequence). This CDR3 has 15 amino acids. CDR3 amino acids: CASSSGQRGNQPQHF. For the CDR3, the DNA is TGTGCCAGTAGTTCCGGACAGAGAGGCAATCAGCCCCAGCATTTT. Variable domain in full (rest from reference TRBV19 and TRBJ1-5): DGGITQSPKYLFRKEGQNVTLSCEQNLNHDAMYWYRQDPGQGLRLIYYSQIVNDFQKGDIAEGYSVSREKKESFPLTVTSAQKNPTAFYLCASSSGQRGNQPQHFGDGTRLSIL.

V is TRBV2 and J is TRBJ2-1; 7 bases align to TRBD2. The trim removed 8 bases at V and 5 bases at J, leaving 12 bases unmatched. Germline CDR1 reads SNHLY; CDR2 reads FYNNEI. This CDR3 comprises 15 residues. CDR3 in amino acids: CASRYKAGRNNEQFF. CDR3 DNA: TGTGCCAGCCGGTACAAAGCGGGACGGAACAATGAGCAGTTCTTC.

On this clone: A much more abundant neighbour one base away suggests this may be a read error. The chain recombines TRBV7-2 with TRBJ1-1, with D possibly matching TRBD1 (6 bases). Germline CDR1 reads SGHTA; CDR2 reads FQGNSA. The CDR3 runs 14 residues. V lost 5 bases to trimming and J lost 1 base, with 11 bases between them. The CDR3 DNA sequence: TGTGCCAGCAGCCCGGGACACCAGAACACTGAAGCTTTCTTT. As protein: CASSPGHQNTEAFF.

The chain uses TRBV30 and TRBJ1-1; D not resolved. The CDR3 consists of 10 residues. The V gene's germline CDR1 is GTSNPN and CDR2 SVGIG (reference sequence). V lost 2 bases and J lost 6, with 4 bases in between. The CDR3 nucleotides read TGTGCCTGGAGTTCCTCTGAAGCTTTCTTT. Protein sequence: CAWSSSEAFF.

The rearrangement uses TRBV2 and TRBJ2-7, with 11 bases that match TRBD1. J lost 5 bases, V lost 2 bases, and 5 bases had no gene match. The CDR3 is 15 amino acids. The germline V gene has CDR1 SNHLY and CDR2 FYNNEI. The CDR3 protein is CASSEQDRGRHEQYF. As DNA, the CDR3 is TGTGCCAGCAGTGAACAGGACAGGGGGCGGCACGAGCAGTACTTC. Using reference TRBV2 and TRBJ2-7 for the parts outside the CDR3, the full variable domain is EPEVTQTPSHQVTQMGQEVILRCVPISNHLYFYWYRQILGQKVEFLVSFYNNEISEKSEIFDDQFSVERPDGSNFTLKIRSTKLEDSAMYFCASSEQDRGRHEQYFGPGTRLTVT.

The chain employs TRBV9 and TRBJ1-3; D call uncertain. CDR1 is SGDLS, CDR2 YYNGEE, per germline. This CDR3 has 15 amino acids. With 3 bases removed from V and 0 bases from J, the gap between germline ends came to 10 bases. CDR3 sequence: CASSDGNGSGNTIYF. CDR3 sequence (DNA): TGTGCCAGCAGCGACGGGAATGGCTCTGGAAACACCATATATTTT.

The rearrangement links TRBV4-1 to TRBJ2-5; 7 bases are a match to TRBD1. Trimming at V came to 0 bases and at J to 9 bases, leaving 1 base not matched to a gene. This CDR3 is built from 12 residues. The germline CDR1 and CDR2 sequences are MGHRA and YSYEKL. For the CDR3, the DNA is TGCGCCAGCAGCCAAGATGGGACAGCCCAGTACTTC. It yields the protein CASSQDGTAQYF.

The V and J genes are TRBV7-9 and TRBJ1-2; D remains ambiguous. The germline V and J ends were trimmed by 10 bases and 2 bases, with 2 bases remaining between them. Per germline, CDR1 SEHNR and CDR2 FQNEAQ (reference sequence). This CDR3 comprises 9 residues. The CDR3 spells CAINYGYTF. In DNA, the CDR3 is TGTGCCATAAACTATGGCTACACCTTC. Combining the CDR3 with reference TRBV7-9 and TRBJ1-2 gives the whole variable domain DTGVSQNPRHKITKRGQNVTFRCDPISEHNRLYWYRQTLGQGPEFLTYFQNEAQLEKSRLLSDRFSAERPKGSFSTLEIQRTEQGDSAMYLCAINYGYTFGSGTRLTVV.

This chain links TRBV5-4 with TRBJ2-4; D call uncertain. Trimming pared 1 base from V and 2 bases from J, leaving 7 bases between. Germline CDR1 SGHNT, CDR2 YYREEE (reference sequence). The CDR3 loop spans 14 amino acids. The DNA of the CDR3 is TGTGCCAGCAGCTTGCGCGAGACCAAAAACATTCAGTACTTC. Protein sequence: CASSLRETKNIQYF.